What follows is one T cell receptor (beta chain) and its context. Its antigen is as yet unknown. This PCR relied on a set of 60 Vbeta primers and 13 Jbeta primers. Libraries were prepared by immunoSEQ multiplex PCR; TCRdb keeps only in-frame clonotypes and omits some of them. The sample lists some 130,000 clones; about 80% were seen once. The sample is drawn from a study of cytomegalovirus exposure and HLA in healthy donors. Study context: Around 78 million unique TCR sequences came from HLA-typed donors in an early release. Study results and caveats: CMV serostatus was the sole immune exposure data available.

The sequence was collected from a man aged 25-40 years in good health. Sequenced material: PBMCs.

The DNA for the CDR3 is TGCGCCAGCAGCCAAGCCCCCGCCGCGGGCGGGAGGGTATCGGGGGAGACCCAGTACTTC. Translation gives CASSQAPAAGGRVSGETQYF. V and J are TRBV4-3 and TRBJ2-5; 9 bases line up with TRBD2. This CDR3 is built from 20 residues. The junction had 20 bases not matched to a gene; V was cut back by 1 base and J by 5 bases. From germline, CDR1 is LGHNA and CDR2 YSLEER.